This is a list of T cell receptor beta chains from one sample in a study of cytomegalovirus exposure and HLA in healthy donors. Clones were read by immunoSEQ multiplex PCR, and TCRdb kept only the in-frame ones, dropping some. The sample contains under 150,000 clones, approximately 84% of which appear only once. The sequenced material came from PBMCs. The receptors were gathered from a man aged 25-45 years in good health and CMV-seropositive. The conserved cysteine and the conserved F or W are not part of the CDR3 here. Fields, in order: clone size, D gene, V gene, CDR3 protein. D genes are given only for firm matches. Size values are once, few and many counts, or a class for expanded clones, and some rows have none.

.	.	TRBV9	ASSWGVEETQY
.	TRBD2	TRBV9	ASSVDGGGAGETQY
few	.	TRBV7-9	ASSPQGITEAF
.	.	TRBV5-1	ASSLAAVRETQY
once	TRBD1	TRBV5-4	ASSLAGQGYYGYT
once	.	TRBV4-2	ASSPTAHEQF
.	TRBD1	TRBV10-3	AIWTGGLNTEAF
.	TRBD2	TRBV29-1	SGGGLAEETQY
.	TRBD1	TRBV28	ASSLLQGAGDTQY
.	.	TRBV2	ASSEWAGLGVQF
.	TRBD2	TRBV2	ASRKRESAYEQY
.	.	TRBV7-9	ASSSLTGMNTEAF
.	.	TRBV5-8	ASSSPLSYNEQF
.	TRBD1	TRBV27	ASSLSSPWTGAIRTLH
.	TRBD1	TRBV7-9	ASSLGGQGADYGYT
.	.	TRBV2	ASSEQGTPYEQY
.	.	TRBV4-2	ASSPWTEDTEAF
.	.	TRBV18	ASSQSMGPYNSPLH
.	.	TRBV18	ASSAPGPPYEQY
.	.	TRBV28	ASRQGGTGNTIY
.	TRBD2	TRBV19	ASSAGRTGELF
.	.	TRBV5-8	ASSLEPHSVGALNTEAF
.	TRBD1	TRBV5-1	ASSSTGTGAGELF
.	.	TRBV5-4	ASSLPSRAPYEQY
.	TRBD2	TRBV2	ASSDTSGSYEQY
once	TRBD1	TRBV15	ATSRERQGQETQY
.	TRBD1	TRBV5-4	ASSRPGQGLDGYT
.	TRBD2	TRBV5-5	ASSLGTSGTRGEF
.	TRBD1	TRBV19	ASSPGGQHYGYT
.	.	TRBV4-2	ASSQDVLSSGDTQY
.	TRBD1	TRBV2	AGQPGQATDTQY
.	TRBD2	TRBV11-3	ASSLDVGLAGLDEQF
.	.	TRBV28	ASSLSGQETGELF
.	.	TRBV5-1	ASSSQGEDTQY
.	TRBD1	TRBV2	ASRGQVAYEQY
.	.	TRBV9	ASSVTPGGSGNTIY
.	.	TRBV6-5	ASSYAGNQPQH
.	TRBD1	TRBV5-6	ASSKQGPGELF
.	TRBD2	TRBV7-2	ASSAGLAGSQETQY
.	.	TRBV28	ASGKQGNSPLH
few	.	TRBV28	ASRSRGTYEQY
.	.	TRBV4-2	ASSQRQQGTQY
.	TRBD1	TRBV5-6	ASSRTRDRGGYGYT
.	.	TRBV19	ASSIYNQPQH
.	TRBD2	TRBV5-1	ASSPGASGKDGNIQY
.	.	TRBV28	ASSLQHSYEQY
.	.	TRBV7-8	ASSSMSRTDKQETQY
.	TRBD2	TRBV5-1	ASRWTSGPGELF
.	.	TRBV10-2	ASSVARNTEAF